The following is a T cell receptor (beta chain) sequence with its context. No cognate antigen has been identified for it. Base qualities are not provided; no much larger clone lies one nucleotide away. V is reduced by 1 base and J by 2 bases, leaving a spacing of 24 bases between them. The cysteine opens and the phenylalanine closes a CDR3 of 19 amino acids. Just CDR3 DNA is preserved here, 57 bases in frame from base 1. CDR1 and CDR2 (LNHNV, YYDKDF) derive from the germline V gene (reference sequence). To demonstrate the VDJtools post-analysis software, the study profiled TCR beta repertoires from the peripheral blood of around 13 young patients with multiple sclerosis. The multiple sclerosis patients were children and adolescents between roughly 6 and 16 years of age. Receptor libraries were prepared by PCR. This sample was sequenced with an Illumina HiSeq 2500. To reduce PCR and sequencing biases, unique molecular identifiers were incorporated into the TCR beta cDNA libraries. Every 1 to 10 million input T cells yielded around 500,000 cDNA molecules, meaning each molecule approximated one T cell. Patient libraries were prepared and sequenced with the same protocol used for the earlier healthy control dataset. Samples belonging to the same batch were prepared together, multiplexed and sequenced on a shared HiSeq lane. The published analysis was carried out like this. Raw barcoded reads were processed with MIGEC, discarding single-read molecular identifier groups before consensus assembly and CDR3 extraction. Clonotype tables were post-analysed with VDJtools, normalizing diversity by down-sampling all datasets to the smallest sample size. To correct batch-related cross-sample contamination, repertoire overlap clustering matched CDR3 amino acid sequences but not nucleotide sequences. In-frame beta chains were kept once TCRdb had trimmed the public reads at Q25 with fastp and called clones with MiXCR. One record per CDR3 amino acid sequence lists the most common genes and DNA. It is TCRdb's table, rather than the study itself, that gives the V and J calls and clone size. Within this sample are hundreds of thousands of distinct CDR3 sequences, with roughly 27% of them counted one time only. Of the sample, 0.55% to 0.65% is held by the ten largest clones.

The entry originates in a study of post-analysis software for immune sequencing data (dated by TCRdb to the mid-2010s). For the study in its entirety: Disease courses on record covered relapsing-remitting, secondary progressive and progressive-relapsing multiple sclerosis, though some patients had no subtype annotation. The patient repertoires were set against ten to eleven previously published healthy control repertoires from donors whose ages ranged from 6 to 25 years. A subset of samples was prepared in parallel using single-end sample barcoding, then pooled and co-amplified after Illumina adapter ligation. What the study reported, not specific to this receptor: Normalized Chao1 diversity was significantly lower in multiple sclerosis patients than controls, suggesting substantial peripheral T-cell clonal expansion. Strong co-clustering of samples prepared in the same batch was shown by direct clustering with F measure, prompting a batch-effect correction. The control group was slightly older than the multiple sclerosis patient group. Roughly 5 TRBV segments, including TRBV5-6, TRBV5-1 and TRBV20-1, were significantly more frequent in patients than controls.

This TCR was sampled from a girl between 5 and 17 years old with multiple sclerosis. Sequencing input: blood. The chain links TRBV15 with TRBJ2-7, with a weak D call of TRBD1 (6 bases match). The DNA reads TGTGCCACCAGCAGAGTAAGATTGAACGGACCAGGGGCAGCCTACGAGCAGTACTTC. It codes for CATSRVRLNGPGAAYEQYF.